A single sample gave rise to the 20 T cell receptor beta chains below, sequenced in a study of Graves' ophthalmopathy and Graves' hyperthyroidism. RNA transcripts were the source from which TCR beta CDR3 regions were amplified. After a first-round RT-PCR with HTBI primers, a second-round multiplex PCR was run. TCRdb recomputed calls from the multiplex PCR reads with MiXCR, one row per CDR3 protein. The sample consists of 650,000 to 900,000 distinct CDR3 sequences, roughly 41% of them appearing once. Source material: peripheral blood. These receptors came from an adult man with Graves' ophthalmopathy.

The rearrangement links TRBV24-1 to TRBJ2-2, with 10 positions matching TRBD1. From germline, CDR1 is KGHDR and CDR2 SFDVKD. This CDR3 region has 16 residues. V shed 4 bases, J shed 3 bases, and the junction held 4 bases outside the gene matches. CDR3 nucleotide sequence: TGTGCCACCAGTGAACTAGGACAGGGGGACACCGGGGAGCTGTTTTTT. It encodes CATSELGQGDTGELFF.

Remarks on this clonotype: An end of the junction does not agree with germline; a read error may underlie this. The V and J genes are TRBV29-1 and TRBJ1-1; D is perhaps TRBD1 (5 bases). Germline V lookup: CDR1 SQVTM, CDR2 ANQGSEA. The CDR3 is 12 amino acids. CDR3 nucleotide sequence: TGCAGCAGAGACAGCAAGAACGCTGAAGCTTTCTTT. As protein: CSRDSKNAEAFF.

CDR3: CASSLGRRDSYEQYF. CDR3 DNA sequence: TGTGCCAGCAGTCTTGGCAGGAGAGACTCCTACGAGCAGTACTTC. The chain recombines TRBV11-2 with TRBJ2-7; D remains unclear. The CDR3 extends over 15 amino acids. Germline V gene lookup returns CDR1 SGHAT and CDR2 FQNNGV. The V end lost 6 bases, the J end lost 0 bases, and 15 bases lay between the germline ends.

The chain couples TRBV25-1 to TRBJ2-7, with D unresolved. This CDR3 spans 11 amino acids. Germline V gene data show CDR1 as MGHDK and CDR2 as SYGVNS. The CDR3 bases are TGTGCTAGAGAAAGGGCGTACGAGCAGTACTTC. Its protein is CARERAYEQYF.

This clonotype was picked up a small number of times. The rearrangement links TRBV12-3 or TRBV12-4 to TRBJ2-5; TRBD1 is a possible D gene (5 bases). The CDR3 length is 14 residues. Trimming stripped 4 bases from V and 3 bases from J, with 12 bases between. The CDR3 region has the DNA TGTGCCAGCAGTTACTTAACCAGGGAAGAGACCCAGTACTTC. Residues: CASSYLTREETQYF.

The chain recombines TRBV6-5 with TRBJ2-7; D is possibly TRBD2 (6 bases). The germline V and J ends were trimmed by 5 bases and 6 bases, with 14 bases remaining between them. The CDR3 contains 13 residues. Germline V gene sequence: CDR1 MNHEY, CDR2 SVGAGI. Here the CDR3 DNA reads TGTGCCAGCAGTCGCGGGGTAGGGTCCGAGCAGTACTTC. Translated: CASSRGVGSEQYF.

This clonotype has just a few counts. V gene TRBV15 combines with J gene TRBJ1-2; TRBD1 is a possible D gene (5 bases). The germline V gene has CDR1 LNHNV and CDR2 YYDKDF (reference sequence). This CDR3 has 13 residues. V was clipped by 10 bases and J by 8 bases, with 20 bases between them. Here the CDR3 reads CASSFEGQGGYTF. CDR3 sequence (DNA): TGTGCCAGCAGTTTCGAGGGGCAGGGAGGCTACACCTTC.

This clonotype turned up a few times. The chain links TRBV11-2 to TRBJ2-7; D might be TRBD2 (5 bases). Germline CDR1 and CDR2: SGHAT and FQNNGV. V was clipped by 4 bases and J by 3 bases, with 19 bases between them. The CDR3 covers 16 residues. The CDR3 DNA reads as TGTGCCAGCAGCTACCCCGTCTCGGGAACCGACTACGAGCAGTACTTC. It encodes CASSYPVSGTDYEQYF.

This clonotype was picked up a small number of times. The rearrangement links TRBV2 to TRBJ1-2; 10 bases are a match to TRBD1. With V trimmed by 3 bases and J by 5 bases, 9 bases remained unmatched. The CDR3 covers 16 residues. The germline V gene encodes CDR1 SNHLY and CDR2 FYNNEI. CDR3 loop: CASSDPKRQGAYGYTF. Here the CDR3 DNA reads TGTGCCAGCAGTGACCCAAAACGACAGGGGGCTTATGGCTACACCTTC.

To note about this clonotype: A junction end diverges from the germline sequence, so it may reflect a read error. The gene calls are TRBV25-1 and TRBJ1-6; D remains ambiguous. The length of the CDR3 is 11 residues. From germline, CDR1 is MGHDK and CDR2 SYGVNS. This CDR3 reads CASSGFRPPHF. DNA for the CDR3: TGTGCCAGCAGTGGTTTTCGGCCCCCCCACTTT. Based on the CDR3 plus reference TRBV25-1 and TRBJ1-6, the full variable domain is EADIYQTPRYLVIGTGKKITLECSQTMGHDKMYWYQQDPGMELHLIHYSYGVNSTEKGDLSSESTVSRIRTEHFPLTLESARPSHTSQYLCASSGFRPPHFGNGTRLTVT.

V gene TRBV7-2 combines with J gene TRBJ2-5; no clear D gene. Trimming removed 1 base at V and 5 bases at J, with 14 bases between. The CDR3 runs to 15 residues. The germline gives CDR1 SGHTA, CDR2 FQGNSA. The CDR3 region has the DNA TGTGCCAGCAGCTTAGATTTAGCAGGTCGGGAGACCCAGTACTTC. Its protein product is CASSLDLAGRETQYF.

As concerns this clonotype: This sequence may be a read error, since a much larger clone differs from it by one base. This chain joins TRBV10-3 and TRBJ1-2; TRBD1 matches at 12 bases. CDR1 ENHRY and CDR2 SYGVKD come from the germline V gene. There are 19 residues in the CDR3. CDR3 bases: TGTGCCACCAGTGGGACGTCCGGGACAGGGGGCATAGGAGGCTATGGCTACACCTTC. Translation: CATSGTSGTGGIGGYGYTF.

This clonotype was picked up a small number of times. J is TRBJ1-1 and V is TRBV4-2; weak D call: TRBD1 (5 bases). V lost 8 bases, J lost 11 bases, and 21 bases lay in between. The germline gives CDR1 LGHNA, CDR2 YNFKEQ. This CDR3 spans 13 amino acids. The DNA for the CDR3 is TGTGCCAGCGATTCGACAAGCCAAGGGGTGGCTTTCTTT. Its protein is CASDSTSQGVAFF.

The chain joins TRBV7-9 to TRBJ2-7; D is unresolved. The CDR3 loop spans 18 amino acids. From germline, CDR1 is SEHNR and CDR2 FQNEAQ (reference sequence). V lost 2 bases and J 0 bases, leaving 20 bases between the germline ends. The CDR3 here is CASSLTGPGPFISYEQYF. CDR3 sequence (DNA): TGTGCCAGCAGCTTAACTGGGCCAGGCCCGTTTATCTCCTACGAGCAGTACTTC.

In this sample, this clonotype turned up many times. The chain carries TRBV10-3 and TRBJ2-5, with 9 bases aligning to TRBD1. The V and J ends lost 10 bases and 5 bases, in that order; junction bases with no gene match: 14. The germline V gene encodes CDR1 ENHRY and CDR2 SYGVKD. The CDR3 length is 15 residues. As DNA, the CDR3 is TGTGCCACTGGGGCGAACAGGGGGCGCAGGGAGACCCAGTACTTC. Translated: CATGANRGRRETQYF.

The chain uses TRBV28 and TRBJ2-7; D remains ambiguous. V gave up 6 bases and J gave up 4 bases, with 10 bases separating them. CDR1 MDHEN and CDR2 SYDVKM come from the germline V gene. The CDR3 extends over 12 amino acids. The CDR3, as DNA: TGTGCCAGCAGACCCCCTGTTTACGAGCAGTACTTC. It encodes CASRPPVYEQYF.

This clonotype has a count of ten or more. The chain recombines TRBV29-1 with TRBJ2-5; 7 bases agree with TRBD1. This CDR3 has 12 amino acids. The germline gives CDR1 SQVTM, CDR2 ANQGSEA. The V segment lost 8 bases and the J segment 4 bases; nucleotides outside the gene matches: 7. The CDR3 is CSSRQGGETQYF. The DNA of the CDR3 is TGCAGCTCGAGACAGGGTGGAGAGACCCAGTACTTC.

V gene TRBV7-9 combines with J gene TRBJ1-4, with D possibly TRBD1 on 6 matching bases. Germline V lookup: CDR1 SEHNR, CDR2 FQNEAQ (reference sequence). The CDR3 is made up of 17 amino acids. The ends were cut back, 5 bases at V and 6 bases at J, with 22 bases in the middle. In DNA, the CDR3 is TGTGCCAGCAGCCAAGCAGGGCCCGGGACACGGGATGAAAAACTGTTTTTT. Translating gives CASSQAGPGTRDEKLFF.

CDR3 nucleotides: TGCAGTGCTATGAGCGACAGTTATAATGAAAAACTGTTTTTT. Translation gives CSAMSDSYNEKLFF. V is TRBV20-1 and J is TRBJ1-4, with a possible D match to TRBD1 (5 bases). V dropped 4 bases and J dropped 4 bases, with 13 bases sitting between them. In germline, CDR1 is DFQATT, CDR2 SNEGSKA (reference sequence). This CDR3 has 14 amino acids.

This clonotype has just a few counts. One end of the junction varies from germline; a read error may be responsible. V is TRBV7-9 and J is TRBJ1-4; 7 bases align to TRBD1. Germline V CDR1 and CDR2: SEHNR, FQNEAQ (reference sequence). The CDR3 loop spans 16 amino acids. This CDR3 reads CASSQNLGTANEKLFF. CDR3 DNA sequence: TGCGCCAGCAGCCAAAACCTCGGGACAGCGAATGAAAAACTGTTTTTT.